This T cell receptor (beta chain) was sequenced in a study of cytomegalovirus exposure and HLA in healthy donors (dated by TCRdb to about 2017). For the study in its entirety: An earlier analysis of roughly 610 of the donors reported 250 to 300 Gb of sequence data and 95 million to 120 million unique TCR beta sequences obtained from 180 million or so T cells. An early release that covered roughly 600 HLA-typed donors contained around 300 gigabases of sequencing data and 65 million to 100 million unique TCR sequences. Of the roughly 390 genotyped donors, less than 85% were placed in the genetic ancestry cluster associated with self-reported Caucasian donors. The aim of the study was to test whether cataloging public T cell receptors could identify signatures of past pathogen exposure. The study profiled the T cell repertoires of hundreds of subjects by immunosequencing and related them to cytomegalovirus serostatus. A separate validation cohort of approximately 130 different subjects was used in addition to the roughly 670-subject first cohort. The study combined high-throughput TCR immunosequencing, statistical association of individual TCRs with disease status, and machine learning to predict cytomegalovirus infection status. In a later analysis, previously published TCR beta repertoires from 666 donors were re-analyzed and high-resolution HLA genotyping was added so that TCR occurrence patterns could be studied. Rather than drawing on any new phenotypic data, the later analysis identified candidate immune exposures from TCR beta sequences and the way those sequences occurred across donors. In an earlier analysis of several hundred of the donors, high-throughput TCR beta sequencing was used to judge whether each TCR beta V gene segment behaved as functional or pseudogenic. Donor age, sex, ethnicity and CMV serostatus were collected together with the repertoire data. A later genetic analysis used genome-wide SNP genotypes for about 60% of the 666 donors, treating that subset as a discovery cohort. All discovery cohort repertoires had been generated using a single sequencing platform. Class I and class II HLA loci were covered by the typing at four-digit resolution. The number of typed donors differed by locus: 629-630 for A, B, C, DRB1 and DQB1; some 540 for DQA1; some 610 for DPA1; and some 470 for DPB1. A handful of DR-DQ haplotypes were handled as single units for association and clustering because linkage in the cohort was strong. Among some 400 genotyped donors of the cohort, an average of roughly 230,000 unique TCR beta nucleotide sequences was sequenced per donor, of which approximately 18% were non-productive.

The method was the immunoSEQ multiplex PCR assay. For the multiplex PCR, a mixture combining 60 forward primers for TCR Vbeta segments and 13 reverse primers for TCR Jbeta segments was used. The CDR3 region of rearranged TCR beta genes was amplified from genomic DNA by a multiplex PCR assay. On the Illumina HiSeq System, the amplified TCR beta libraries were sequenced as 87-base-pair reads. In the paper's pipeline: A later analysis counted tens of millions of unique TCR beta chains across the 690 or so repertoires, and 9.5 million to 11 million of these chains were shared by at least two donors. Raw reads were error-corrected and collapsed into unique sequences with a nearest-neighbor algorithm that merged closely related sequences to remove PCR and sequencing errors. CDR3 sequences were aligned to IMGT reference sequences to assign V, D and J gene segments. For a sequence to be retained, a match of at least six nucleotides was required to both a V gene segment and a J gene segment. Rearrangements were called productive when the CDR3 lacked stop codons and stayed in frame with V and J; all others were non-productive. CDR3 was defined according to IMGT convention as the region running from the second conserved V-encoded cysteine to the conserved J-encoded phenylalanine. In an earlier analysis of more than 550 of the donors, sequences lacking an unambiguous match to a single V gene segment were excluded. In an earlier analysis of almost 600 of the donors, a V segment was called functional when productive rearrangements were above 56.7%, and segregating when the standard deviation between donors exceeded 5%. A statistical classification framework was built to diagnose cytomegalovirus status from the catalog of TCR beta chain sequences. A later analysis assigned V and J genes by comparing TCR nucleotide sequences with IMGT/GENE-DB human TR gene sequences. A later analysis assigned CDR3 sequences and most-parsimonious VDJ recombination scenarios with the TCRdist pipeline. A later analysis defined each TCR beta chain by its CDR3 amino acid sequence plus V-gene family, and excluded reads lacking a unique V-gene family. To address suspected cross-contamination and a sequencing artifact, a later analysis removed under 600 highly shared, low-generation-probability nucleotide sequences. For each public chain, a later analysis derived a clonal expansion index from normalized ranks of inferred template counts within each repertoire. Generation probabilities in a later analysis came from a VDJ recombination model fitted to out-of-frame rearrangements, and those results were checked against IGoR. In a later analysis, TCR-TCR, TCR-HLA and TCR-CMV co-occurrence was scored with hypergeometric tests, and a repertoire-size bias correction was applied to TCR pairs. To estimate false discovery rates, a later analysis permuted the HLA or CMV assignments 20 times. In a later analysis, co-occurring TCRs were grouped with DBSCAN, and TCRdist sequence similarity was added when clustering was performed within HLA-allele-positive subsets. Repertoires with fewer than 30,000 or more than 120,000 public chains were left out of co-occurrence clustering, as were a few repertoires with anomalous nucleotide sharing. TCRdb holds this immuneACCESS table with in-frame rearrangements only. Some clones are missing; in checked studies, unresolved V genes explain under half, and the rest has no known cause. V and J calls and clone size follow that table, whereas D and trimming were derived from the DNA. For this sample there are about 160,000 clones; roughly 85% appear just once. About 0.85% of the sample is held by the ten biggest clonotypes.

Details on this clone: The antigen this receptor binds is unknown. No per-base quality is available; no much larger clone lies one base away.

The cohort consisted of 650 to 850 healthy bone marrow donors. At the time of sampling, all cohort members were nominally healthy, though unrecorded immune exposures were likely present. The donor tested CMV seronegative, placing the donor among the 350 to 400 seronegative members of the cohort. A peripheral blood sample was collected from each donor, and TCR beta sequencing was performed on peripheral blood mononuclear cells. The Qiagen DNeasy Blood Extraction Kit was used to extract genomic DNA from the blood cell samples. V is reduced by 4 bases and J by 0 bases, leaving a spacing of 15 bases between them. The CDR3 contains 16 residues, cysteine and phenylalanine counted. Only the CDR3 part of the read is kept: 48 bases, read in frame from the first base. CDR1 and CDR2 (MNHEY, SMNVEV) derive from the germline V gene (reference sequence). What the study reported, not specific to this receptor: Compared with equally common non-associated chains, HLA-associated TCR beta chains in a later analysis were more clonally expanded and had lower generation probabilities. Immune exposure information for the cohort was limited to CMV serostatus. The study listed around 160 TCR beta chains as associated with cytomegalovirus. Over 15 rarely observed V segments, including chromosome 9 orphons, were excluded from the earlier analysis of about 500 of the donors because counts were too low. In both the original and validation cohorts, the classifier was reported to diagnose cytomegalovirus status with high specificity and sensitivity. A cluster of highly shared sequence variants was judged likely to represent a technical artifact of the sequencing pipeline. Linkage disequilibrium might explain the correlated functional status among segregating V segments, but an unknown experimental factor could not be ruled out. In a later genetic analysis, fewer N-insertions in productive TCRs were reported among donors in an Asian-associated ancestry cluster than the roughly 700-donor mean. It was suggested by the authors that the approach could potentially be generalized to other disease states and immunological phenotypes. Because HLA typing was unavailable for some donors at each locus, only the typed subset was used in association tests. The 87-base-pair reads could not distinguish some IMGT-functional V segments, including TRBV6-2 and TRBV6-3, so those segments were excluded. A later analysis found that most CMV-associated TCR beta chains appeared HLA-restricted, with HLA associations seemingly driven largely by CMV exposure. An earlier analysis of 450 to 750 of the donors showed that most TCR beta V segments appeared in productive rearrangements either about 87% or about 30% of the time, which broadly matched IMGT annotations. A further reported finding was that TCR beta sequences accurately predicted the HLA-A and HLA-B alleles for most subjects in the first cohort. Sequencing depth was assumed to be roughly uniform across donors in the presence/absence analyses, though that assumption may not hold. An association between a missense DCLRE1C variant and V-gene and J-gene trimming of TCR beta chains was found in a later genetic analysis and replicated in an independent cohort. Across donors, most TCR sequences were observed very rarely, whereas some public TCRs were present in many individuals. A later analysis reported that several top co-occurrence clusters appeared linked to parvovirus B19, influenza, CMV and Epstein-Barr virus. A later analysis associated 15,000 to 20,000 TCR beta sequences with specific HLA alleles at a false discovery rate of 0.05. In vitro tests confirmed that a few of the cytomegalovirus-associated TCR beta chains recognize cytomegalovirus antigens. A later analysis found that TCR association rates varied across HLA loci, with DRB1 alleles showing the most associated TCRs and HLA-C alleles the fewest. This cohort had only TCR beta chains sequenced, and the lack of alpha or paired-chain data limited which features could be detected. Assigning TCR associations to individual alleles was difficult when HLA alleles, especially DR and DQ, strongly co-occurred.

The sequenced sample consisted of PBMCs. This receptor was identified in a woman under 40 in good health and CMV-seronegative. The V and J genes are TRBV27 and TRBJ1-1, with TRBD1 as a weak D call on 5 bases. The CDR3 here reads CASSSMPTAMNTEAFF. Here is the DNA: TGTGCCAGCAGTTCAATGCCGACAGCTATGAACACTGAAGCTTTCTTT.